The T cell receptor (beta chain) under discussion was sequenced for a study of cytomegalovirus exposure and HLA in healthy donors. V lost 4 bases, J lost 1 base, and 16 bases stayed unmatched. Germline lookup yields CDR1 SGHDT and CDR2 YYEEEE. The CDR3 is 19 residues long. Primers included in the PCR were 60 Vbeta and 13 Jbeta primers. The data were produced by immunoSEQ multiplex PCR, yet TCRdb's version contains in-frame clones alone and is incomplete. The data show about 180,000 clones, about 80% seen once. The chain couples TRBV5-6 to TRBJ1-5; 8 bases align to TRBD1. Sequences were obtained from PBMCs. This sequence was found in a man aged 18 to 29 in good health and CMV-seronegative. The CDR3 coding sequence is TGTGCCAGCAGCCGGAGGGCACGACAGGGGCGCAGGAGCAATCAGCCCCAGCATTTT. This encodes CASSRRARQGRRSNQPQHF.